This T cell receptor (beta chain) was documented in a study of T cell responses to AZD1222 COVID-19 vaccine. With respect to this clone: Its specificity is not known.

Regarding the study as a whole: Following two doses of AZD1222, Spike-specific TCR breadth and depth rose. Clonal diversity was possibly underestimated, and white British individuals and females predominated among donors. Repertoire collection took place solely once the T cell response had peaked.

Clones were sequenced by immunoSEQ multiplex PCR, and TCRdb holds only the in-frame ones, with some missing. The repertoire holds 90,000 to 150,000 clones, with about 87% as singletons. CDR3 length: 13 amino acids. Germline V gene data show CDR1 as SNHLY and CDR2 as FYNNEI. Trimming left V 6 bases short and J 0 bases short, with 8 bases between. The clonotype originates from an adult in good health. The J gene is TRBJ1-1, the V gene TRBV2, with D hard to call. The source material was peripheral blood, sampled on day 0 of AZD1222 vaccination. CDR3 in DNA: TGTGCCAGCAGAAAAGAAATGAACACTGAAGCTTTCTTT. Translation: CASRKEMNTEAFF.